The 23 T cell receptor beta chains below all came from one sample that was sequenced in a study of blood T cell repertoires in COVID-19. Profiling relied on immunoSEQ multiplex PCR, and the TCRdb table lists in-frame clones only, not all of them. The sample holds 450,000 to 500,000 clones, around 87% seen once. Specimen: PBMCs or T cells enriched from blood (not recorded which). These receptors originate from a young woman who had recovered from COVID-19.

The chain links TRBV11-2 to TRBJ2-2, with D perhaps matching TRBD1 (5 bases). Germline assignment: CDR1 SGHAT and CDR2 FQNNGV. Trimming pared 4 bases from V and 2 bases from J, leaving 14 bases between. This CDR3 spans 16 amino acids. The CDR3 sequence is CASSSFPDSNTGELFF. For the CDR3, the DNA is TGTGCCAGCAGCTCTTTCCCTGACAGCAACACCGGGGAGCTGTTTTTT.

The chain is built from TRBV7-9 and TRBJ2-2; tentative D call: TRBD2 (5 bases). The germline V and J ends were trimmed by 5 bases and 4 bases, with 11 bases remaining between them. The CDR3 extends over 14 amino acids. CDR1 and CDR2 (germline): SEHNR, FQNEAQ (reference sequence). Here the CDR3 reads CASSTEGGTGELFF. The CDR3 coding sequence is TGTGCCAGCAGCACTGAGGGTGGCACCGGGGAGCTGTTTTTT.

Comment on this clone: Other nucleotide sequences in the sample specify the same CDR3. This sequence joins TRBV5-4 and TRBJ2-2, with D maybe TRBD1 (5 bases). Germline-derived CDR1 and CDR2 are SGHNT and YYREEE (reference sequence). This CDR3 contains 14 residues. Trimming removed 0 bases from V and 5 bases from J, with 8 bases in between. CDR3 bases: TGTGCCAGCAGCTTGGGGCAGGGAACCGGGGAGCTGTTTTTT. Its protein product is CASSLGQGTGELFF. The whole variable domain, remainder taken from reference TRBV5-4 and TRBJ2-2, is ETGVTQSPTHLIKTRGQQVTLRCSSQSGHNTVSWYQQALGQGPQFIFQYYREEENGRGNFPPRFSGLQFPNYSSELNVNALELDDSALYLCASSLGQGTGELFFGEGSRLTVL.

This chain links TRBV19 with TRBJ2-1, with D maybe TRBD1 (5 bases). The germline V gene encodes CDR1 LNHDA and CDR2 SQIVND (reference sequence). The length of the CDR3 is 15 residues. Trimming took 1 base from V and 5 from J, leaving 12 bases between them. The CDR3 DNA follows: TGTGCCAGTAGTATAGTAATCAGGGCAAACAATGAGCAGTTCTTC. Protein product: CASSIVIRANNEQFF. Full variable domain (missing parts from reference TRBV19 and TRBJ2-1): DGGITQSPKYLFRKEGQNVTLSCEQNLNHDAMYWYRQDPGQGLRLIYYSQIVNDFQKGDIAEGYSVSREKKESFPLTVTSAQKNPTAFYLCASSIVIRANNEQFFGPGTRLTVL.

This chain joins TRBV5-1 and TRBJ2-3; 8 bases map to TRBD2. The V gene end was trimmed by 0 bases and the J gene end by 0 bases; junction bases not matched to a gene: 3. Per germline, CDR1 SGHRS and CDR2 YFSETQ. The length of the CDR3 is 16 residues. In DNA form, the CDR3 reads TGCGCCAGCAGCTTGGGGTTAGCGGGGAGCACAGATACGCAGTATTTT. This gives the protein CASSLGLAGSTDTQYF.

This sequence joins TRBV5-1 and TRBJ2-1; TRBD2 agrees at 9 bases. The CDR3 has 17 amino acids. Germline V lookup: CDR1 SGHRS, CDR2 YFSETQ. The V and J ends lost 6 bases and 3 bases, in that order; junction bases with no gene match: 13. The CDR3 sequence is CASIIGGGAFDYNEQFF. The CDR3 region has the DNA TGCGCCAGCATTATTGGCGGGGGGGCTTTTGACTACAATGAGCAGTTCTTC.

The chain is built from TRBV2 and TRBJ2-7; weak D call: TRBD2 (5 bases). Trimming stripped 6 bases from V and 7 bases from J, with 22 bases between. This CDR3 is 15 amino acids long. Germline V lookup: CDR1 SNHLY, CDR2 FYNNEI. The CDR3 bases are TGTGCCAGCAGGAGGGAAGTCCAGCTGATTCAAGAGCAGTACTTC. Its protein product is CASRREVQLIQEQYF.

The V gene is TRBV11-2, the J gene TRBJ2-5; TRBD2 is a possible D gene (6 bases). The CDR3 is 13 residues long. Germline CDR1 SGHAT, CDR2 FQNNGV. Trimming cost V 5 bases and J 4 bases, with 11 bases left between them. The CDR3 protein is CASSPGLRETQYF. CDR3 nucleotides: TGTGCCAGCAGCCCGGGACTCCGAGAGACCCAGTACTTC.

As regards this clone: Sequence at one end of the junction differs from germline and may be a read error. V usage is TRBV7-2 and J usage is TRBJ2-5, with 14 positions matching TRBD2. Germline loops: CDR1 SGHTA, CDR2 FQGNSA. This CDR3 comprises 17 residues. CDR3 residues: CASSLGPGTSGGPYLHF. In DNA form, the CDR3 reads TGTGCCAGCAGCTTGGGACCCGGGACTAGCGGGGGACCATACTTACACTTC.

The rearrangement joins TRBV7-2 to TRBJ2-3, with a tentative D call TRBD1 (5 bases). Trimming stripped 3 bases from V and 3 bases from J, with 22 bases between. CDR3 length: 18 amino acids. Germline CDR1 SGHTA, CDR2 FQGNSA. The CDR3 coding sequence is TGTGCCAGCAGCTTTCGGCGACAGCGAACACCTTTAACAGATACGCAGTATTTT. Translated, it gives CASSFRRQRTPLTDTQYF.

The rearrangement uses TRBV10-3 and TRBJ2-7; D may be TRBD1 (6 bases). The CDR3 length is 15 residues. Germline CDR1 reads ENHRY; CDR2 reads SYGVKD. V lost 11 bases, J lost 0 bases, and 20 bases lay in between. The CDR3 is CALSLGGTPSYEQYF. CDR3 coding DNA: TGTGCCCTCTCACTTGGTGGGACACCCTCCTACGAGCAGTACTTC.

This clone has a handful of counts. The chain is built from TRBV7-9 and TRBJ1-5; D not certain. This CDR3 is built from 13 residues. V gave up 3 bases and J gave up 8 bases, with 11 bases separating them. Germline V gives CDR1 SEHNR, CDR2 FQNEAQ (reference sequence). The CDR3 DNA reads TGTGCCAGCAGCTTGGGAGGCAGCGAGCCCCAGCATTTT. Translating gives CASSLGGSEPQHF.

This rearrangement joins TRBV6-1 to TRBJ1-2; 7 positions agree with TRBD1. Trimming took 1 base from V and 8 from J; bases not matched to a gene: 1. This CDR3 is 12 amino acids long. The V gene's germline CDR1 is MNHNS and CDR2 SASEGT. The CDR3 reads CASSEGQGGYTF. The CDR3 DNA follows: TGTGCCAGCAGTGAAGGACAGGGCGGCTACACCTTC.

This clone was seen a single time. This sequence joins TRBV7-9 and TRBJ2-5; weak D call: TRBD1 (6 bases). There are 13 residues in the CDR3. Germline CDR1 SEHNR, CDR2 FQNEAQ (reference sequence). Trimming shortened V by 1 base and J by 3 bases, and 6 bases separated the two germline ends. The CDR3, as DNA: TGTGCCAGCAGCTTAGACAGGGAAGAGACCCAGTACTTC. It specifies CASSLDREETQYF.

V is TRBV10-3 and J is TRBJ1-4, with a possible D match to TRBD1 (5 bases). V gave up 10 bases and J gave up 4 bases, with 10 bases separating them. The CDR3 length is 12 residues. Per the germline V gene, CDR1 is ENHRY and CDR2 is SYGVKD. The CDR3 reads CATSGDNEKLFF. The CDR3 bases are TGTGCCACCTCGGGGGATAATGAAAAACTGTTTTTT.

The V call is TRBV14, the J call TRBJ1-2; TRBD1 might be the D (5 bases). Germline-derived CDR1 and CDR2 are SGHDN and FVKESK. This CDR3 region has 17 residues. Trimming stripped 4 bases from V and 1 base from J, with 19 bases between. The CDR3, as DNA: TGTGCCAGCAGCCCTGCCGGGAGGACACCGAGTAACTATGGCTACACCTTC. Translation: CASSPAGRTPSNYGYTF. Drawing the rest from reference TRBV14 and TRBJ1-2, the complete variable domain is EAGVTQFPSHSVIEKGQTVTLRCDPISGHDNLYWYRRVMGKEIKFLLHFVKESKQDESGMPNNRFLAERTGGTYSTLKVQPAELEDSGVYFCASSPAGRTPSNYGYTFGSGTRLTVV.

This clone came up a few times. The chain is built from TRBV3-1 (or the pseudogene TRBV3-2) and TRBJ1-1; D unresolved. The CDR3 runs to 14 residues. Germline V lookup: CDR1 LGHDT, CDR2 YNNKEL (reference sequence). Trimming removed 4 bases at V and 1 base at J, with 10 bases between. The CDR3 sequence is CASSLRAGNTEAFF. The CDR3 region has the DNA TGTGCCAGCAGCCTTAGAGCGGGGAACACTGAAGCTTTCTTT.

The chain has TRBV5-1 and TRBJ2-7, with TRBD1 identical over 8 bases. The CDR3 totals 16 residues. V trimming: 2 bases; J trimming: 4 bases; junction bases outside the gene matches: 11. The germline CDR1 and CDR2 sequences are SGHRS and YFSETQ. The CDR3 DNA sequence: TGCGCCAGCAGCTTACAACCCCCCGGGACAGGTTACGAGCAGTACTTC. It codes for CASSLQPPGTGYEQYF. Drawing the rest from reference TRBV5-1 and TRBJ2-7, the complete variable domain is KAGVTQTPRYLIKTRGQQVTLSCSPISGHRSVSWYQQTPGQGLQFLFEYFSETQRNKGNFPGRFSGRQFSNSRSEMNVSTLELGDSALYLCASSLQPPGTGYEQYFGPGTRLTVT.

CDR3: CASSELLAGRTNNEQFF. Here the CDR3 DNA reads TGCGCCAGCAGTGAGTTACTAGCGGGCCGAACAAACAATGAGCAGTTCTTC. V gene TRBV10-2 combines with J gene TRBJ2-1; TRBD2 matches at 9 bases. Trimming cost V 1 base and J 5 bases; bases outside gene matches: 9. The CDR3 totals 17 residues. Germline loops: CDR1 WSHSY, CDR2 SAAADI.

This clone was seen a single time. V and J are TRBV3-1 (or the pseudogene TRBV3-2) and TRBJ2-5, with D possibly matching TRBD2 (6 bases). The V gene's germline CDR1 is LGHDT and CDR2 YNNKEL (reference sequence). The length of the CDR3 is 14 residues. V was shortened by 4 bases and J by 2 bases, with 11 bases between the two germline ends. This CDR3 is CASSRGDSQETQYF. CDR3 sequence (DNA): TGTGCCAGCAGCCGGGGGGATTCACAAGAGACCCAGTACTTC.

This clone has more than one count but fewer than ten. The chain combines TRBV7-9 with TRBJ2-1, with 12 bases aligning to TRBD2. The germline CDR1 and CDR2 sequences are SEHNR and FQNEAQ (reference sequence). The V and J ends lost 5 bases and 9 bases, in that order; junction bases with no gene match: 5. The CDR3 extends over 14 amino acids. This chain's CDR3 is CASSPSGGVGEQFF. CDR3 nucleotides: TGTGCCAGCAGCCCTAGCGGGGGGGTGGGTGAGCAGTTCTTC.

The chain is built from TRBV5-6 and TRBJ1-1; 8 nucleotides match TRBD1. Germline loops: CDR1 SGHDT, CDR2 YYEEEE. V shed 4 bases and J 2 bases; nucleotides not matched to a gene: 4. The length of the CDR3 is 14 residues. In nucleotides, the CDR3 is TGTGCCAGCAGCCGCAGGGGGCCCAACACTGAAGCTTTCTTT. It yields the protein CASSRRGPNTEAFF.

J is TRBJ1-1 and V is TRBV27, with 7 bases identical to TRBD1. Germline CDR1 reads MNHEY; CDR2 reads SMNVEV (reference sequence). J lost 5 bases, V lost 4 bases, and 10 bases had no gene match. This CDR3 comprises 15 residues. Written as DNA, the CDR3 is TGTGCCAGCAGTTCCTACCGGGACAGCGGAACTGAAGCTTTCTTT. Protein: CASSSYRDSGTEAFF.